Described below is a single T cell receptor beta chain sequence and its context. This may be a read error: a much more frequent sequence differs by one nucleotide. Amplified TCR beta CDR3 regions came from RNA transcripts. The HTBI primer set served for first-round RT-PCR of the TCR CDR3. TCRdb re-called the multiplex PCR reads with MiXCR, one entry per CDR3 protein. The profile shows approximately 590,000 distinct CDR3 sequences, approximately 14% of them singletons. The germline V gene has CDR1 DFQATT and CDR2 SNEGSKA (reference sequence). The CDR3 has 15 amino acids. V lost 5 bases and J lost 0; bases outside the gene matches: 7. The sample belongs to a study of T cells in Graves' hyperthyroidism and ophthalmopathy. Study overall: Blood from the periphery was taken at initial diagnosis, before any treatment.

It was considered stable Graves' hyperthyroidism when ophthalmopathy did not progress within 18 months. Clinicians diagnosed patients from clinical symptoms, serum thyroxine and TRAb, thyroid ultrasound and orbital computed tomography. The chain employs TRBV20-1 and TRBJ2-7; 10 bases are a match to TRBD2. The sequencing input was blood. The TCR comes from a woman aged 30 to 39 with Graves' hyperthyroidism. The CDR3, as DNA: TGCAGTGCTGCTAGCGGGAGAGAGTCCTCCTACGAGCAGTACTTC. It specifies CSAASGRESSYEQYF.